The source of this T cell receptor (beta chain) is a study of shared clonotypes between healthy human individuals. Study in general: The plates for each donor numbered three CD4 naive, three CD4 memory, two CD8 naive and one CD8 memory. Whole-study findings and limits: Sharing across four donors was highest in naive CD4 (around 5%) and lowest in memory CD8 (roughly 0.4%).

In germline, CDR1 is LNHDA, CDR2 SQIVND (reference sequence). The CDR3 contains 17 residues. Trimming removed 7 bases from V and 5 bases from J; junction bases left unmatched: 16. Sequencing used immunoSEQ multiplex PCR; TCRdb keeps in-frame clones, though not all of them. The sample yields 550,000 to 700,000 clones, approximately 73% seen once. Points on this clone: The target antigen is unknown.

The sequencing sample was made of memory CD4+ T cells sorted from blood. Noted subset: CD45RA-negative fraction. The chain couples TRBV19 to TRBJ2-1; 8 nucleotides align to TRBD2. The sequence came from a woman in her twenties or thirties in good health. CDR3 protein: CASTRGSGKGVDNEQFF. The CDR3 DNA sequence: TGTGCCAGTACTCGGGGTAGCGGGAAGGGTGTCGACAATGAGCAGTTCTTC.